This TCR beta chain stems from a study of T cell responses to AZD1222 COVID-19 vaccine. Overall study results and limits: Among vaccine-associated CD4 TCRs, coverage spanned spike, with dominance at 160-218 and 743-854. Spike-specific TCR breadth and depth rose after two AZD1222 doses.

In the case of this clone: Its antigen is currently unknown.

The assay was immunoSEQ multiplex PCR, and TCRdb's table has in-frame clones only and misses some. This table holds 110,000 to 150,000 clones, roughly 88% found once. Whether given at about 4 or about 12 weeks, second doses were pooled. The V gene end was trimmed by 4 bases and the J gene end by 1 base; junction bases not matched to a gene: 10. This CDR3 is 17 amino acids long. The V gene's germline CDR1 is KGHDR and CDR2 SFDVKD. Sequenced material: peripheral blood, taken 28 days after the second AZD1222 dose. The receptor comes from an adult who received the AZD1222 COVID-19 vaccine. The gene calls are TRBV24-1 and TRBJ1-1; 8 positions match TRBD1. The CDR3 nucleotides read TGTGCCACCAGTGAGATTACAGGGGGAGCTCCGAACACTGAAGCTTTCTTT. It encodes CATSEITGGAPNTEAFF.